A selection of T cell receptor beta chains follows, all from one sample in a study of human T cells and chemical hapten exposure. Each CDR3 protein is one row after TCRdb ran MiXCR on the RACE reads. The sample lists about 400,000 distinct CDR3 sequences; roughly 6.3% were seen once. Sequencing used whole blood, obtained in connection with sensitization to the hapten diphenylcyclopropenone (DPC). The receptors were sampled from a woman younger than 35 with alopecia areata. Some clones in this sample may be carry-over from other donors' samples. The conserved cysteine and the conserved F or W are not part of the CDR3 here. A D gene is named only where the DNA matches it firmly.

TRBV9,TRBJ2-3,TRBD2,ASSVSQTSGSTDTQY
TRBV12-3/TRBV12-4,TRBJ1-1,NA,ASQTGSFNTEAF
TRBV4-1,TRBJ1-3,TRBD1,ASSQDGQGRNTIY
TRBV28,TRBJ1-1,NA,ASSLSPPRTEAF
TRBV20-1,TRBJ2-7,TRBD1,SASFQGASYEQY
TRBV7-2,TRBJ1-6,TRBD1,ASSLAQGAESPLH
TRBV20-1,TRBJ2-1,TRBD2,SARQVRGKSYNEQF
TRBV4-3,TRBJ2-7,NA,ASSQEGFYEQY
TRBV7-9,TRBJ1-2,NA,ASRLSLGAYDGYT
TRBV29-1,TRBJ1-1,NA,SGGMGNTEAF
TRBV27,TRBJ2-1,NA,ASGTFDSYNEQF
TRBV15,TRBJ1-4,NA,ATSRDGRANEKLF
TRBV16,TRBJ2-1,NA,AGSQYQRAYNEQF
TRBV3-1,TRBJ2-1,NA,ASSQGPSDVYNEQF
TRBV6-5,TRBJ1-2,NA,ASHGASGYT
TRBV20-1,TRBJ1-2,NA,SAVIPNSYGYT
TRBV18,TRBJ1-6,NA,ASSPDSSYNSPLH
TRBV4-2,TRBJ2-3,TRBD2,VSSPGTSGVRTDTQY
TRBV7-2,TRBJ2-5,NA,ASSTLPYQETQY
TRBV28,TRBJ2-1,TRBD1,ASRWDREVDEQF
TRBV5-1,TRBJ2-3,NA,ASNPRAGPPDTQY
TRBV27,TRBJ1-4,TRBD1,ASSPFAPQGGNEKLF
TRBV4-2,TRBJ1-6,TRBD1,ASSQESGQGHSPLH
TRBV6-2/TRBV6-3,TRBJ1-5,TRBD1,ASSYDRDPQPQH
TRBV11-2,TRBJ2-2,TRBD2,ASSLGTSSPGELF
TRBV20-1,TRBJ1-6,TRBD1,SARGQGRSSPLH
TRBV10-3,TRBJ1-1,TRBD1,AILSGQGLWEAF
TRBV10-3,TRBJ2-1,TRBD1,ATEKGQGVSYNEQF